Listed below are T cell receptor beta chains from one sample, sequenced in a study of blood T cells in healthy people across ages. Using its own MiXCR run on the 5' RACE reads, TCRdb lists one record per CDR3 protein. The sample consists of some 1.5 million distinct CDR3 sequences, 28% of them appearing once. Sequenced material: blood. The receptors shown here come from a young woman in good health. The CDR3 runs from the conserved cysteine through the conserved F or W. For some rows the clone size is stated as once, few or many, or as a class when expanded; others skip it.

>TRBV3-1|few|TRBJ2-1
CASSQEAGYNEQFF
>TRBV20-1|NA|TRBJ2-1
CSARSPGTSLDNEQFF
>TRBV27|few|TRBJ2-1
CASSLRQGREQFF
>TRBV28|NA|TRBJ1-5
CASSAAWGHVGQPQHF
>TRBV24-1|few|TRBJ1-3
CATQTEDGNTIYF
>TRBV7-9|few|TRBJ2-1
CASSLQGMNEQFF
>TRBV28|NA|TRBJ2-1
CASSSVDTNYNEQFF
>TRBV10-3|few|TRBJ2-1
CAISPQTGAGSYNEQFF
>TRBV30|NA|TRBJ1-2
CACTRDRAYGYTF
>TRBV2|NA|TRBJ1-1
CASRDPGREAFF
>TRBV7-9|NA|TRBJ2-3
CASSGQLSTDTQYF
>TRBV6-1|few|TRBJ2-1
CASSGGTSGLKGNEQFF
>TRBV7-2|NA|TRBJ1-2
CASSLEHRGGGYTF
>TRBV12-3/TRBV12-4|NA|TRBJ1-1
CASSIREGNTEAFF
>TRBV20-1|NA|TRBJ1-5
CSARRQGVGQPQHF
>TRBV7-2|NA|TRBJ1-5
CASSFRETGGLDQPQHF
>TRBV6-1|few|TRBJ2-1
CASSEAVGGNEQFF
>TRBV6-6|NA|TRBJ2-3
CASMVEGTDTQYF
>TRBV2|NA|TRBJ2-7
CASSLNRQGLEYF
>TRBV28|once|TRBJ2-5
CASSLNLGGRETQYF
>TRBV12-3/TRBV12-4|NA|TRBJ2-6
CASSLRQTGANVRTF
>TRBV18|few|TRBJ1-1
CASSPNPRDTEAFF
>TRBV7-3|few|TRBJ2-3
CASSLTAGASLVTNTQYF
>TRBV18|few|TRBJ2-6
CASSLPKYSGANVLTF
>TRBV28|once|TRBJ2-1
CASSPGGGGAVEQFF
>TRBV19|NA|TRBJ1-4
CASSRGLQGNGEKLFF
>TRBV28|NA|TRBJ1-1
CASTIGGTNTGAFF
>TRBV27|few|TRBJ1-2
CASSSGPTPGGHYGYTF
>TRBV5-1|few|TRBJ2-2
CASWDWNTGELFF
>TRBV25-1|NA|TRBJ2-2
CASSVQSTGELFF
>TRBV14|NA|TRBJ2-1
CASSQRSRDRGLDNEQFF
>TRBV10-3|few|TRBJ2-7
CAISGAGPHEQYF
>TRBV7-2|NA|TRBJ2-7
CASSITVSIGEQYF
>TRBV7-3|many|TRBJ2-7
CASSFGQGGTYEQYF
>TRBV7-2|many|TRBJ2-3
CASSPRDLGVVTDTQYF
>TRBV6-5|NA|TRBJ2-7
CASSPGATKQYF
>TRBV28|few|TRBJ2-7
CASDSQDSYEQYF
>TRBV6-1|few|TRBJ2-1
CASSLLAGGADEQFF
>TRBV29-1|NA|NA
CSAETSGIPYEQYF
>TRBV25-1|NA|TRBJ2-7
CASSESLGRDEQYF
>TRBV6-6|once|TRBJ2-7
CASRGQRVSYEQYF
>TRBV14|NA|TRBJ1-1
CASSRRQTGGRPEAFF
>TRBV11-2|NA|TRBJ2-5
CASSITGLGETQYF
>TRBV6-5|NA|TRBJ2-7
CASSLYPIGGYEQYF
>TRBV2|many|TRBJ1-2
CASSPRTAYGYTF
>TRBV5-1|NA|TRBJ1-4
CASCGMEGNEKLFF
>TRBV4-1|few|TRBJ1-1
CASSQDSWGSNTEAFF
>TRBV20-1|NA|TRBJ1-5
CSASGSKGAQPQHF
>TRBV20-1|NA|TRBJ2-4
CSARSWDSPWDEQYF
>TRBV6-1|NA|TRBJ2-7
CAGSSSHWESTEQYF
>TRBV29-1|NA|TRBJ1-4
CSVEDGEGEKRFF
>TRBV29-1|NA|TRBJ2-1
CSVETSGAYNEQFF